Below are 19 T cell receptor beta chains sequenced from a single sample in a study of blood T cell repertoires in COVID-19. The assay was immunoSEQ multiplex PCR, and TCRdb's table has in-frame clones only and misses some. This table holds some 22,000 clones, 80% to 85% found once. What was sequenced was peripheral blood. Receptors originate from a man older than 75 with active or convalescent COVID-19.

The CDR3 sequence is CASSPAPDRRLYGYTF. CDR3 sequence (DNA): TGTGCCAGTAGTCCCGCCCCGGACAGGCGTCTCTATGGCTACACCTTC. This chain uses TRBV19 with TRBJ1-2; TRBD1 matches at 7 bases. The CDR3 has 16 amino acids. The V and J ends lost 5 bases and 4 bases, in that order; junction bases with no gene match: 13. Germline CDR1 is LNHDA and CDR2 is SQIVND (reference sequence).

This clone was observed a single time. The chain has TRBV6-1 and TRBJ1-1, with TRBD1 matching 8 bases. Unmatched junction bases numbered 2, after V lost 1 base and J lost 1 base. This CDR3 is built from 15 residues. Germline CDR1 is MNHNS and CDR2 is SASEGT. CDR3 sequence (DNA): TGTGCCAGCAGTGAAGGTGGGACAGGGAACACTGAAGCTTTCTTT. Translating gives CASSEGGTGNTEAFF.

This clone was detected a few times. CDR3 nucleotide sequence: TGTGCCAGCAGCCGGGACAGGAATGGAGGAGGGCAGTTCTTC. Protein sequence: CASSRDRNGGGQFF. This chain links TRBV5-4 with TRBJ2-1, with 8 bases matching TRBD1. After removal of 4 bases from V and 12 bases from J, the junction contained 12 bases not matched to a gene. The CDR3 covers 14 residues. The germline gives CDR1 SGHNT, CDR2 YYREEE (reference sequence).

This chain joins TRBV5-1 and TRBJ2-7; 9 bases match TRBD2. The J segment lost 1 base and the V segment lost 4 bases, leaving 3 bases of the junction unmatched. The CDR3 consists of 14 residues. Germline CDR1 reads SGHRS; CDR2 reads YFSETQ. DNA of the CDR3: TGCGCCAGCAGCCCGACTAGCGGTTCCTACGAGCAGTACTTC. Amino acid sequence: CASSPTSGSYEQYF.

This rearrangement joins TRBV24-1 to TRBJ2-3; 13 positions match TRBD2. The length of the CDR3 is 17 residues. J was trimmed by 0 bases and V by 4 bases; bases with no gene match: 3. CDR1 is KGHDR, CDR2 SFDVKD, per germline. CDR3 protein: CATSERTSGRSTDTQYF. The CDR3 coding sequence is TGTGCCACCAGTGAGCGGACTAGCGGGAGAAGCACAGATACGCAGTATTTT.

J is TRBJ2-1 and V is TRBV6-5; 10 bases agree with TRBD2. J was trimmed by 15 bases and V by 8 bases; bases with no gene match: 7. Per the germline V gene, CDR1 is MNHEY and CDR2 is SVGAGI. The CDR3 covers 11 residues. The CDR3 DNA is TGTGCCAGCCTAGCGGGAGTCCGGAGGTTCTTC. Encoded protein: CASLAGVRRFF.

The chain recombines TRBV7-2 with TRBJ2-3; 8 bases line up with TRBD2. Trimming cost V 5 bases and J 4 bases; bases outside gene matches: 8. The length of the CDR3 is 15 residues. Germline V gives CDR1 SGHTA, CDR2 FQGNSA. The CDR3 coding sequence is TGTGCCAGCAGCCCCCCCGGGACTAGACCAGATACGCAGTATTTT. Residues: CASSPPGTRPDTQYF.

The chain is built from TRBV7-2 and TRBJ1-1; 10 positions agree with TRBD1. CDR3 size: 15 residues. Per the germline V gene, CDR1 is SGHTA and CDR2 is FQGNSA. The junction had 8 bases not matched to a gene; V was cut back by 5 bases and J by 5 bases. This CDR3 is CASSINGQGGTEAFF. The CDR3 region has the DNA TGTGCCAGCAGCATTAACGGACAGGGGGGGACTGAAGCTTTCTTT.

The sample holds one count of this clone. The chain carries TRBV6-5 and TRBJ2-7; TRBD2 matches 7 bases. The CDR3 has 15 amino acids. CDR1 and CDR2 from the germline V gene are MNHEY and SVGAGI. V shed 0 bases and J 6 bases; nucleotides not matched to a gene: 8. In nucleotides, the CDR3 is TGTGCCAGCAGTTACTCGCGGCGGGAGCTAGGCGAGCAGTACTTC. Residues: CASSYSRRELGEQYF.

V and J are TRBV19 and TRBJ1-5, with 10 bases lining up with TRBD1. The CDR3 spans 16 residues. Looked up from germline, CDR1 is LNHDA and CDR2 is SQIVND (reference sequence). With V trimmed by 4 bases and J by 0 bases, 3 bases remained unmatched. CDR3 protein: CASSRGTGVSNQPQHF. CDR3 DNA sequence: TGTGCCAGTAGTAGAGGGACAGGGGTTAGCAATCAGCCCCAGCATTTT.

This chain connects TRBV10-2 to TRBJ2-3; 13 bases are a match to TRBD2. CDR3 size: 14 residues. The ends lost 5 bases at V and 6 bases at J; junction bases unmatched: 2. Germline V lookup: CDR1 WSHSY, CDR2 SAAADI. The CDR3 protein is CASSKLAGGDTQYF. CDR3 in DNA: TGCGCCAGCAGTAAACTAGCGGGGGGGGATACGCAGTATTTT.

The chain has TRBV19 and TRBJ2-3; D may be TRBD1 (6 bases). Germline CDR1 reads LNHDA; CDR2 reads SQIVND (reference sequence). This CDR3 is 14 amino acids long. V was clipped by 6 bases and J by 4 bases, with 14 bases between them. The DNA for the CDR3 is TGTGCCAGTAGCGCTTCACAGGGCTCAGATACGCAGTATTTT. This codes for CASSASQGSDTQYF.

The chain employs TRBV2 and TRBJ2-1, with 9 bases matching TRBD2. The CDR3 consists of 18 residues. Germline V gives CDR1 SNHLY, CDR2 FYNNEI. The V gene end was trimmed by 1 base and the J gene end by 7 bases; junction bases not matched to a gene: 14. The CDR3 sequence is CASSEGSSERGAGNEQFF. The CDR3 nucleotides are TGTGCCAGCAGTGAAGGTTCGTCCGAGCGGGGGGCGGGGAATGAGCAGTTCTTC.

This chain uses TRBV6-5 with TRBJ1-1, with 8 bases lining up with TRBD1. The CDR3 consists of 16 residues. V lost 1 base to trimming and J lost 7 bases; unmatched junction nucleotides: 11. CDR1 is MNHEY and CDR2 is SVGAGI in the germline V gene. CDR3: CASSYLPDRELSEAFF. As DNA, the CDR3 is TGTGCCAGCAGTTACTTACCGGACAGGGAGCTCAGTGAAGCTTTCTTT.

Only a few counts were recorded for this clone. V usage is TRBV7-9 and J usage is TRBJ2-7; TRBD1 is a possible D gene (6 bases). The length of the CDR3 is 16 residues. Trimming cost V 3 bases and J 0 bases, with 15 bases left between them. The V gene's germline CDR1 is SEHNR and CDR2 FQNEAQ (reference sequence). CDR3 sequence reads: CASSFVGGQLSYEQYF. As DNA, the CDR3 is TGTGCCAGCAGCTTTGTTGGGGGACAACTCTCCTACGAGCAGTACTTC.

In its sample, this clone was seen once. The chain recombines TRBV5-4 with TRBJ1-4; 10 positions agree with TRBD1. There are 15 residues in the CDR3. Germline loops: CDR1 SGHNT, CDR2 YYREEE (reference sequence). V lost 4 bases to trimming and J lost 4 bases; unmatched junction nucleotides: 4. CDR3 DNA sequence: TGTGCCAGCAGCATTGGACAGGGGGGTAATGAAAAACTGTTTTTT. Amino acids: CASSIGQGGNEKLFF.

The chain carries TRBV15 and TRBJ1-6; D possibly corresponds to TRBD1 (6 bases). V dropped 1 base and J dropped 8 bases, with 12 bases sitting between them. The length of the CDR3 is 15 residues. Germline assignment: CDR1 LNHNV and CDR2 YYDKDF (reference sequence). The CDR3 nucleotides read TGTGCCACCAGCAGAGTTGGGACACCGGATTCACCCCTCCACTTT. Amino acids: CATSRVGTPDSPLHF.

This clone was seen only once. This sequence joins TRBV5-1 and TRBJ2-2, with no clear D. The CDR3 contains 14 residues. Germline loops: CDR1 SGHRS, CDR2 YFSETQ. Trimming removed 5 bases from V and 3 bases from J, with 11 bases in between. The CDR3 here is CASRILLDTGELFF. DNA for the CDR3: TGCGCCAGCAGAATACTACTGGACACCGGGGAGCTGTTTTTT. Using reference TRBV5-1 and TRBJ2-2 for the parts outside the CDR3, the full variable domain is KAGVTQTPRYLIKTRGQQVTLSCSPISGHRSVSWYQQTPGQGLQFLFEYFSETQRNKGNFPGRFSGRQFSNSRSEMNVSTLELGDSALYLCASRILLDTGELFFGEGSRLTVL.

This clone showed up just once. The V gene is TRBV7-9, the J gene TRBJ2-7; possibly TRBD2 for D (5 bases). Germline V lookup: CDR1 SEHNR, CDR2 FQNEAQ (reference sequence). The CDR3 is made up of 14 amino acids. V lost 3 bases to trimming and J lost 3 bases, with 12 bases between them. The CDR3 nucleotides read TGTGCCAGCAGCTTGGGAGAGGGATTCTACGAGCAGTACTTC. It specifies CASSLGEGFYEQYF.